This paragraph reports one T cell receptor (beta chain). The antigen is not known. The record originates from a study of T cell responses to AZD1222 COVID-19 vaccine. Study-wide points: Of the AZD1222 recipients, only 5 or 6 were seropositive at baseline.

Trimming stripped 0 bases from V and 2 bases from J, with 8 bases between. Germline values: CDR1 MNHEY, CDR2 SVGEGT. This CDR3 has 15 amino acids. Sequenced by immunoSEQ multiplex PCR; TCRdb stores in-frame clones only, minus some. The sample has approximately 94,000 clones; about 88% are singletons. The material sequenced was peripheral blood, taken on day 0 of AZD1222 vaccination. This receptor was obtained from an adult in good health. The V call is TRBV6-2 or TRBV6-3, the J call TRBJ1-3; a possible D gene is TRBD1 (5 bases). The CDR3 DNA reads as TGTGCCAGCAGTTACTCTCCGACAGCTGGAAACACCATATATTTT. This translates into CASSYSPTAGNTIYF.